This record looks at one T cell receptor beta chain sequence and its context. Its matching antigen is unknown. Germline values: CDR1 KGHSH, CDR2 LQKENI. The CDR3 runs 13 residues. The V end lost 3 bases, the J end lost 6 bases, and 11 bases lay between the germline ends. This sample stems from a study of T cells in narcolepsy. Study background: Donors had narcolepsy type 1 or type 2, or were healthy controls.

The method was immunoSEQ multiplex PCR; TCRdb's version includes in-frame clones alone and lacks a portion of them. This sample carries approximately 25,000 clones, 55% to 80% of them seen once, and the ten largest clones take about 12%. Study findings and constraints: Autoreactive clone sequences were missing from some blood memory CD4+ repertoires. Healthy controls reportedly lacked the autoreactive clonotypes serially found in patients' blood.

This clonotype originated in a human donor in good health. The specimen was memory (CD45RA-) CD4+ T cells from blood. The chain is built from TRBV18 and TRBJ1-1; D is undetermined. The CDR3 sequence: CASSPGDFAEAFF. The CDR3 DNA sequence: TGTGCCAGCTCACCCGGAGATTTCGCTGAAGCTTTCTTT. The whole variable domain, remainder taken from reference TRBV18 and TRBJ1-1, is NAGVMQNPRHLVRRRGQEARLRCSPMKGHSHVYWYRQLPEEGLKFMVYLQKENIIDESGMPKERFSAEFPKEGPSILRIQQVVRGDSAAYFCASSPGDFAEAFFGQGTRLTVV.